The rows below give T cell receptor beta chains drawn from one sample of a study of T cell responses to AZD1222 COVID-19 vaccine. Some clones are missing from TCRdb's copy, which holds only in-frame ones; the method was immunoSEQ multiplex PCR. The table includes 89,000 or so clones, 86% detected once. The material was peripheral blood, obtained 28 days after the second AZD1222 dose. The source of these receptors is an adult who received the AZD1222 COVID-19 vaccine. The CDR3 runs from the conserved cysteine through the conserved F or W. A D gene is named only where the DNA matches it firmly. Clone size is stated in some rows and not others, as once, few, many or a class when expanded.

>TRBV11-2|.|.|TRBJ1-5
CASSNRDNNQPQHF
TGTGCCAGCAGCAACCGGGACAACAATCAGCCCCAGCATTTT
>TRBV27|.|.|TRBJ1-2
CASLGSGGYGYTF
TGTGCCAGCCTCGGCTCCGGGGGGTATGGCTACACCTTC
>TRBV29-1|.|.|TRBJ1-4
CSVEVTQRMFF
TGCAGCGTTGAAGTTACCCAACGGATGTTTTTT
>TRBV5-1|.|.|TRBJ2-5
CASSARAANSQETQYF
TGCGCCAGCAGCGCACGGGCAGCAAATTCCCAAGAGACCCAGTACTTC
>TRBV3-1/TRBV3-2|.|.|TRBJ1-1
CASSHSPSEAFF
TGTGCCAGCAGCCATAGTCCTTCTGAAGCTTTCTTT
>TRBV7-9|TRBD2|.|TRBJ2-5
CASSGRGAVETQYF
TGTGCCAGTAGCGGGAGGGGCGCGGTAGAGACCCAGTACTTC
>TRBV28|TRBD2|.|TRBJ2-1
CASSLETSGDNEQFF
TGTGCCAGCAGTTTAGAGACTAGCGGGGACAATGAGCAGTTCTTC
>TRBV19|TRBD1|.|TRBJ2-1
CASRAPGTGGYNEQFF
TGTGCCAGTAGAGCCCCGGGGACAGGGGGATACAATGAGCAGTTCTTC
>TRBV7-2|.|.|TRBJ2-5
CASSLLWAASQETQYF
TGTGCCAGCAGCTTACTTTGGGCGGCTTCGCAAGAGACCCAGTACTTC
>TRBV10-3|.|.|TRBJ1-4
CAISGTGRNEKLFF
TGTGCCATCAGTGGGACGGGAAGAAATGAAAAACTGTTTTTT
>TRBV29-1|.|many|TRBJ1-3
CSVEGVEGDTIYF
TGCAGCGTTGAAGGGGTGGAAGGGGACACCATATATTTT
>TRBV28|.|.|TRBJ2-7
CASSYPAGRGRYEQYF
TGTGCCAGCAGTTACCCGGCAGGGAGGGGGCGATACGAGCAGTACTTC
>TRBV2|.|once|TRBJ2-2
CASKGSVVVVSTGELFF
TGTGCCAGCAAAGGCTCCGTAGTGGTAGTTAGCACCGGGGAGCTGTTTTTT
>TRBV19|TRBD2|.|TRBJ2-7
CASSIRGLLAGGSYEQYF
TGTGCCAGTAGTATAAGGGGGCTCCTAGCGGGAGGCTCCTACGAGCAGTACTTC
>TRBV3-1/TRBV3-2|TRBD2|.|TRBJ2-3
CASSHDNRGGWPDTQYF
TGTGCCAGCAGCCATGATAACCGGGGGGGGTGGCCAGATACGCAGTATTTT
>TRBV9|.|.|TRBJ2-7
CASSATERPYEQYF
TGTGCCAGCAGCGCAACGGAAAGGCCCTACGAGCAGTACTTC
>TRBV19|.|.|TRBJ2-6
CASSMGLGAGANVLTF
TGTGCCAGTAGTATGGGCCTCGGGGCTGGGGCCAACGTCCTGACTTTC
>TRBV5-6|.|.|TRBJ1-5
CASSLGGLGQPQHF
TGTGCCAGCAGCTTGGGGGGGCTCGGGCAGCCCCAGCATTTT
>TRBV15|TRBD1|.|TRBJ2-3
CATSRNRGSTDTQYF
TGTGCCACCAGCAGAAACAGGGGGAGCACAGATACGCAGTATTTT
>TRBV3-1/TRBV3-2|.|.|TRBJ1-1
CASSPGGEAFF
TGTGCCAGCAGCCCCGGCGGTGAAGCTTTCTTT
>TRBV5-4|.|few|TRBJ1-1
CAIPQTGGLNTEAFF
TGTGCCATCCCCCAGACTGGGGGTCTGAACACTGAAGCTTTCTTT
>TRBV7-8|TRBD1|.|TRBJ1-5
CASSLVGGTGGLQPQHF
TGTGCCAGCAGCTTAGTGGGGGGGACAGGGGGCTTGCAGCCCCAGCATTTT
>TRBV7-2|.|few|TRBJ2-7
CASSFEQGREQYF
TGTGCCAGCAGCTTTGAACAGGGTCGCGAGCAGTACTTC
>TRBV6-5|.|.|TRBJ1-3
CASSRGANSGNTIYF
TGTGCCAGCAGTCGCGGGGCCAACTCTGGAAACACCATATATTTT
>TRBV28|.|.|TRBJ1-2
CASSPPGVGYTF
TGTGCCAGCAGCCCCCCGGGGGTGGGCTACACCTTC
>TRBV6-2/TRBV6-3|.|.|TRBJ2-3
CASSQWVGRSTDTQYF
TGTGCCAGCAGTCAATGGGTGGGGCGGAGTACAGATACGCAGTATTTT
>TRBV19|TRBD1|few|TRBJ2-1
CASSFYQGVNEQFF
TGTGCCAGTAGTTTTTACCAGGGGGTAAATGAGCAGTTCTTC
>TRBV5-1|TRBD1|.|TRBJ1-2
CASSNRQTGGGGYTF
TGCGCCAGCAGCAATAGGCAGACAGGGGGTGGAGGCTACACCTTC
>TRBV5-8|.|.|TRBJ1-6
CASSRTVFVNSPLHF
TGTGCCAGCAGCCGGACAGTTTTTGTGAATTCACCCCTCCACTTT
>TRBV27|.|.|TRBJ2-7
CASSYQGYEQYF
TGTGCCAGCAGTTACCAGGGTTACGAGCAGTACTTC
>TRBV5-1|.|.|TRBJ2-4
CASSLWTGGIWQYF
TGCGCCAGCAGCCTCTGGACAGGCGGGATTTGGCAGTACTTC
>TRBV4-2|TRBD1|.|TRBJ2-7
CASSQELQGVYEQYF
TGTGCCAGCAGCCAAGAGTTGCAGGGGGTCTACGAGCAGTACTTC
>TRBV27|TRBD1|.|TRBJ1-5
CASSLSQGAYQPQHF
TGTGCCAGCAGTTTGTCCCAGGGGGCATATCAGCCCCAGCATTTT
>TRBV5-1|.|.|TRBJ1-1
CASSVAGHGTEAFF
TGCGCCAGCAGCGTGGCCGGACACGGCACTGAAGCTTTCTTT
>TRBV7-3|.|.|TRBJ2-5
CASSLNRGAMETQYF
TGTGCCAGCAGCTTAAATCGGGGAGCGATGGAGACCCAGTACTTC
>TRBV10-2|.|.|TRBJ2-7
CASSDPGGERSYEQYF
TGCGCCAGCAGTGACCCGGGGGGCGAGAGGTCCTACGAGCAGTACTTC
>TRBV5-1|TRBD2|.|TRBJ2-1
CASSLGRLAGEDEQFF
TGCGCCAGCAGCTTGGGGCGGCTAGCGGGAGAGGATGAGCAGTTCTTC
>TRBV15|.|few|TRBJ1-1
CATSTRRDTEAFF
TGTGCCACCAGCACCCGGCGGGACACTGAAGCTTTCTTT
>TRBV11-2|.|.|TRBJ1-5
CASSRDSNQPQHF
TGTGCCAGCAGCCGTGATAGCAATCAGCCCCAGCATTTT
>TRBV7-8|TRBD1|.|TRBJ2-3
CASSLDRGLGTDTQYF
TGTGCCAGCAGCTTAGACAGGGGGCTAGGGACAGATACGCAGTATTTT
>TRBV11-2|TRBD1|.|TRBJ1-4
CASSLGDRSNEKLFF
TGTGCCAGCAGCTTAGGGGACAGGTCTAATGAAAAACTGTTTTTT
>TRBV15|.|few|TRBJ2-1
CATSRDRRVEQFF
TGTGCCACCAGCAGAGATCGGCGTGTTGAGCAGTTCTTC
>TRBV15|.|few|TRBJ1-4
CATSRDLAATNEKLFF
TGTGCCACCAGCAGAGATCTGGCAGCAACTAATGAAAAACTGTTTTTT
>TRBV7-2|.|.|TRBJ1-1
CASSGTGPNTEAFF
TGTGCCAGCAGCGGTACAGGGCCGAACACTGAAGCTTTCTTT
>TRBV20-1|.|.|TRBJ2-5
CSATGETQYF
TGCAGTGCAACAGGGGAGACCCAGTACTTC
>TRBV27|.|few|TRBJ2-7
CASSRDSHSYEQYF
TGTGCCAGCAGTCGGGACTCTCACTCCTACGAGCAGTACTTC
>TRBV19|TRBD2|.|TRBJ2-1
CASSSPRTSGRREQFF
TGTGCCAGTAGTTCTCCAAGGACTAGCGGGAGACGAGAGCAGTTCTTC
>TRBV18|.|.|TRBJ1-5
CASSPGQNLGQPQHF
TGTGCCAGCTCACCTGGACAGAATCTGGGTCAGCCCCAGCATTTT
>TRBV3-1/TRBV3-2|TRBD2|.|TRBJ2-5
CASSRGLAEGEETQYF
TGTGCCAGCAGCCGGGGACTAGCCGAGGGGGAAGAGACCCAGTACTTC
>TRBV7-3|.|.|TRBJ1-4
CASSSVRQQCNEKLFF
TGTGCCAGCAGCTCAGTAAGACAGCAGTGCAATGAAAAACTGTTTTTT
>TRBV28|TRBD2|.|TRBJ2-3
CASSLFSSGRPPNTDTQYF
TGTGCCAGCAGTTTATTCTCTAGCGGGAGGCCCCCGAACACAGATACGCAGTATTTT
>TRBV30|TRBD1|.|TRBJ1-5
CAWSDRAAGGGNNQPQHF
TGTGCCTGGAGTGACAGGGCAGCAGGGGGCGGCAACAATCAGCCCCAGCATTTT
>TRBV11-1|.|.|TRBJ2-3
CASSPSTGPTDTQYF
TGTGCCAGCAGCCCAAGTACGGGGCCAACAGATACGCAGTATTTT
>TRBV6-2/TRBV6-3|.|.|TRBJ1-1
CASSYRMGSGPFF
TGTGCCAGCAGTTACCGAATGGGCTCAGGACCTTTCTTT